Included here is one T cell receptor beta chain sequence, with context. Its specificity is not known. This record belongs to a study of blood T cells in healthy people across ages. Across the whole study: Per every two T cells, about one barcoded beta molecule was captured by template switching. The study's findings and limits: Estimates based on one million T cells were treated as lower bounds. There were more naive CD4+ cells and higher diversity in long-lived donors than in aged donors.

Researchers report isolating at least 7 million PBMCs per sample. The authors ran a second PCR of 7 to 11 cycles using a sample-barcoded 5' primer and a J-beta primer mix. Using its own MiXCR run on the 5' RACE reads, TCRdb lists one record per CDR3 protein. The data show approximately 290,000 distinct CDR3 sequences, roughly 26% seen once. The sample was blood. This clonotype was sampled from a woman between 65 and 79 years old in good health.

For the CDR3, the DNA is TGTGCCAGCAGTTACACATCTACCGGCTGGGGTGAGCAGTACTTC. This codes for CASSYTSTGWGEQYF. The chain carries TRBV6-5 and TRBJ2-7; D is unclear. The V end was cut by 2 bases, the J end by 7 bases, with 18 bases between. The CDR3 totals 15 residues. Looked up from germline, CDR1 is MNHEY and CDR2 is SVGAGI.